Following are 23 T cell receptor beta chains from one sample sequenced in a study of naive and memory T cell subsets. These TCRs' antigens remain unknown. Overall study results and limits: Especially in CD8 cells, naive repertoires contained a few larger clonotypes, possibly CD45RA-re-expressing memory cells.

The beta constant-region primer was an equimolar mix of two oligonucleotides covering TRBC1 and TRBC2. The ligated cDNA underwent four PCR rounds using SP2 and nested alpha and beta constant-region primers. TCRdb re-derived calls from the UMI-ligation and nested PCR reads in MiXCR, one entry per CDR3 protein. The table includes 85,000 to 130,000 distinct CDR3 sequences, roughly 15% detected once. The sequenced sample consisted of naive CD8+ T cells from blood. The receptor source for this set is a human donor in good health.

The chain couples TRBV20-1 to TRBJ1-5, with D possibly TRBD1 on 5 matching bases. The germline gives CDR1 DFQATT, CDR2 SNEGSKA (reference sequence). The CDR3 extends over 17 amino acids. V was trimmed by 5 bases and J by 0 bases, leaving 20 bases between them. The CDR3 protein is CSAGTPPTHYSNQPQHF. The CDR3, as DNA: TGCAGTGCTGGGACCCCACCTACCCATTATAGCAATCAGCCCCAGCATTTT.

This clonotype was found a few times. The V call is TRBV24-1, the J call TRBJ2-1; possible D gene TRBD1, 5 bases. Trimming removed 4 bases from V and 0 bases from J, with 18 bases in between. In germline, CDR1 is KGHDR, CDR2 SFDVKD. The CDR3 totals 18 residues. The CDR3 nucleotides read TGTGCCACCAGTGACCCCAACCTCGACAGCCTCTCCTACAATGAGCAGTTCTTC. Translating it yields CATSDPNLDSLSYNEQFF.

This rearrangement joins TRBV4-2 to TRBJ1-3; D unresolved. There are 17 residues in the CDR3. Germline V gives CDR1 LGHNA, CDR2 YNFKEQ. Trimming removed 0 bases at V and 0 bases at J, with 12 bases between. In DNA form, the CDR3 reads TGTGCCAGCAGCCAAGATATTTTAGGGATCTCTGGAAACACCATATATTTT. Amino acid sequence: CASSQDILGISGNTIYF.

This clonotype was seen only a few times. CDR3 residues: CASSPSRANTGELFF. CDR3 DNA sequence: TGTGCCAGCAGCCCAAGTCGCGCGAACACCGGGGAGCTGTTTTTT. This rearrangement joins TRBV7-9 to TRBJ2-2; D ambiguous. CDR1 is SEHNR, CDR2 FQNEAQ, per germline (reference sequence). The CDR3 covers 15 residues. With 5 bases removed from V and 0 bases from J, the gap between germline ends came to 10 bases.

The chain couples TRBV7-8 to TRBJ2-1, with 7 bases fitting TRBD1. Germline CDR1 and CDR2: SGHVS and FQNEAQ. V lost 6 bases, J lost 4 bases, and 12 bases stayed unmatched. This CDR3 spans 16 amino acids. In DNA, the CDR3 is TGTGCCAGCAGTTTGGGACCGGGACAGCCTTACAATGAGCAGTTCTTC. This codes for CASSLGPGQPYNEQFF.

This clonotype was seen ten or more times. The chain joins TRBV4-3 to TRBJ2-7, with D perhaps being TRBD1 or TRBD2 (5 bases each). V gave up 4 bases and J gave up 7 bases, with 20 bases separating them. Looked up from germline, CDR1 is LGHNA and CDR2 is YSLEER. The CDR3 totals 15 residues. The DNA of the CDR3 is TGCGCCAGCAGCCCGACTGGGACGGGATTCGATGAGCAGTACTTC. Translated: CASSPTGTGFDEQYF.

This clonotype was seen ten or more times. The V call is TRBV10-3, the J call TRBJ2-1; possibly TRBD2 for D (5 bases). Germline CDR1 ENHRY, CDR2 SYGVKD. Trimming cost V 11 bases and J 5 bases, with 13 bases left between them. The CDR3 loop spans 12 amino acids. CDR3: CAASTNHNEQFF. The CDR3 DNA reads TGTGCCGCGTCGACTAATCACAATGAGCAGTTCTTC.

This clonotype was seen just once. As DNA, the CDR3 is TGTGCCAGCAGCCCTGGACGACAGGGGTTTGGCTACACCTTC. Its protein product is CASSPGRQGFGYTF. V is TRBV3-1 and J is TRBJ1-2, with TRBD1 identical over 8 bases. The length of the CDR3 is 14 residues. V was pared by 4 bases and J by 7 bases, with 8 bases of the junction left unmatched. Germline V gene lookup returns CDR1 LGHDT and CDR2 YNNKEL (reference sequence).

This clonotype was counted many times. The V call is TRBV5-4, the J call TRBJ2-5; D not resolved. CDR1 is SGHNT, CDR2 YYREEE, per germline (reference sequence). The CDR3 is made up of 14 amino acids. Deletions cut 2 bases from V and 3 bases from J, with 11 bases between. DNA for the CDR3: TGTGCCAGCAGCTTACCAGTTCAAGAAGAGACCCAGTACTTC. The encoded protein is CASSLPVQEETQYF.

CDR3 region: CASSQHRTDTQYF. CDR3 nucleotide sequence: TGTGCCAGCAGCCAACACAGAACAGATACGCAGTATTTT. The rearrangement uses TRBV6-2 or TRBV6-3 and TRBJ2-3, with D unresolved. Per germline, CDR1 MNHEY and CDR2 SVGEGT. Between the trimmed V and J ends, which lost 6 bases and 3 bases, there was a span of 10 bases. The CDR3 extends over 13 amino acids.

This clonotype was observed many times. The CDR3 here is CSVGLATDTQYF. CDR3 coding DNA: TGCAGCGTGGGACTAGCGACAGATACGCAGTATTTT. V usage is TRBV29-1 and J usage is TRBJ2-3; 10 nucleotides match TRBD2. The CDR3 runs 12 residues. The J segment lost 3 bases and the V segment lost 6 bases, leaving 0 bases of the junction unmatched. Germline V lookup: CDR1 SQVTM, CDR2 ANQGSEA.

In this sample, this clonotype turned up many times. The CDR3, as DNA: TGTGCCACCAGTGAGGGTCGGCAGCCCCAGCATTTT. As protein: CATSEGRQPQHF. This chain joins TRBV24-1 and TRBJ1-5; D remains ambiguous. Germline V lookup: CDR1 KGHDR, CDR2 SFDVKD. Trimming shortened V by 4 bases and J by 7 bases, and 7 bases separated the two germline ends. The CDR3 sequence is 12 residues long.

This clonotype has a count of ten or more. Written as DNA, the CDR3 is TGTGCCAGCAGCCATCCTCCGAGGAACACTGAAGCTTTCTTT. Protein product: CASSHPPRNTEAFF. The genes are TRBV5-6 and TRBJ1-1; D gene unclear. Trimming took 4 bases from V and 1 from J, leaving 11 bases between them. This CDR3 comprises 14 residues. CDR1 and CDR2 (germline): SGHDT, YYEEEE.

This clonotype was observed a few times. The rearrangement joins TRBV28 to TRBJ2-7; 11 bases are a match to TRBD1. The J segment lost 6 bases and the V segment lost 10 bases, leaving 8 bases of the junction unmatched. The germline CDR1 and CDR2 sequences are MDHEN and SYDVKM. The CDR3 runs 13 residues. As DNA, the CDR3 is TGTGCCATCAGAGGACAGGGGGCTGGCGAGCAGTACTTC. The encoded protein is CAIRGQGAGEQYF.

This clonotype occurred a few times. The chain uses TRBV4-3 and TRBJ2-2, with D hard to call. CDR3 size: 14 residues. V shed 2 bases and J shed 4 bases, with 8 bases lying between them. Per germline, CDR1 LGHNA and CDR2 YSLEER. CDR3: CASSQPLGTGELFF. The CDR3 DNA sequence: TGCGCCAGCAGCCAACCTCTCGGCACCGGGGAGCTGTTTTTT.

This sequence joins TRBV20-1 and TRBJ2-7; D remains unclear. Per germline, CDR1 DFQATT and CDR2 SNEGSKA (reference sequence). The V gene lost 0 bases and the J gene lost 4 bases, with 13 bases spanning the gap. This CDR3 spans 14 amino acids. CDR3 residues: CSARDPGIAYEQYF. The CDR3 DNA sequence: TGCAGTGCTAGAGATCCAGGTATTGCGTACGAGCAGTACTTC.

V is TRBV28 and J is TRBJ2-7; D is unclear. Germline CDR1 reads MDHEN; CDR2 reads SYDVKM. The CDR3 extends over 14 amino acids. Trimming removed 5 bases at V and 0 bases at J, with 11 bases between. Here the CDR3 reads CASSPRIVSYEQYF. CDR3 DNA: TGTGCCAGCAGTCCCAGGATTGTCTCCTACGAGCAGTACTTC. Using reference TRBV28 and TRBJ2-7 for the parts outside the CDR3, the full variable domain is DVKVTQSSRYLVKRTGEKVFLECVQDMDHENMFWYRQDPGLGLRLIYFSYDVKMKEKGDIPEGYSVSREKKERFSLILESASTNQTSMYLCASSPRIVSYEQYFGPGTRLTVT.

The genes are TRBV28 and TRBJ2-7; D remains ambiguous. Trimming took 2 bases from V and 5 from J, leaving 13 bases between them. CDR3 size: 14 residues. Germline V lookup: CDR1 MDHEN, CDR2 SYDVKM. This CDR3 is CASSLRLYRHEQYF. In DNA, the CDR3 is TGTGCCAGCAGTTTAAGGCTCTACCGCCACGAGCAGTACTTC.

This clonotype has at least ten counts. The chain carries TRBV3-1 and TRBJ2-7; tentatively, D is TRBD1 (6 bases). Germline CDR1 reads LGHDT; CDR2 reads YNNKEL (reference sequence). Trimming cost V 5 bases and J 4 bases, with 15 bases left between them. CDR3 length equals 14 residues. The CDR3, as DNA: TGTGCCAGCAGCACCCGACAGGCCCAATACGAGCAGTACTTC. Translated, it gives CASSTRQAQYEQYF.

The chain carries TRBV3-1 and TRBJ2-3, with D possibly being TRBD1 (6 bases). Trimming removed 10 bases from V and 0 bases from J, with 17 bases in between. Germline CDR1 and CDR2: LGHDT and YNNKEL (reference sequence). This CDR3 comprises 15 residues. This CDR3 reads CATGVEQGSTDTQYF. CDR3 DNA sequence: TGTGCCACGGGCGTAGAGCAGGGGAGCACAGATACGCAGTATTTT.

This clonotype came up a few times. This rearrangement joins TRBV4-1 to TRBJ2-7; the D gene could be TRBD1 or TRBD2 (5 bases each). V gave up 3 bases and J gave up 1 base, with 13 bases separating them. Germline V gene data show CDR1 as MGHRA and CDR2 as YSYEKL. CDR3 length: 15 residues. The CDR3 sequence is CASSHGDRVSYEQYF. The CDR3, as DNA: TGCGCCAGCAGCCACGGGGACCGCGTTTCCTACGAGCAGTACTTC.

CDR3 sequence: CASSQDGTSGRLEQYF. The CDR3 region has the DNA TGCGCCAGCAGCCAAGATGGGACTAGCGGGAGGTTGGAGCAGTACTTC. The V gene is TRBV4-3, the J gene TRBJ2-7, with 15 bases fitting TRBD2. CDR1 is LGHNA, CDR2 YSLEER, per germline. V lost 0 bases and J lost 7; bases outside the gene matches: 4. The CDR3 runs to 16 residues.

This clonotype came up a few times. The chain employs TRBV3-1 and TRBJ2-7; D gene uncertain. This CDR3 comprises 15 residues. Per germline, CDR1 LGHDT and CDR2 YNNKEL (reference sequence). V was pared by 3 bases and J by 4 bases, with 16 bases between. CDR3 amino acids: CASSQSLTLTYEQYF. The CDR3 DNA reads TGTGCCAGCAGCCAGAGTTTGACGTTGACTTACGAGCAGTACTTC.